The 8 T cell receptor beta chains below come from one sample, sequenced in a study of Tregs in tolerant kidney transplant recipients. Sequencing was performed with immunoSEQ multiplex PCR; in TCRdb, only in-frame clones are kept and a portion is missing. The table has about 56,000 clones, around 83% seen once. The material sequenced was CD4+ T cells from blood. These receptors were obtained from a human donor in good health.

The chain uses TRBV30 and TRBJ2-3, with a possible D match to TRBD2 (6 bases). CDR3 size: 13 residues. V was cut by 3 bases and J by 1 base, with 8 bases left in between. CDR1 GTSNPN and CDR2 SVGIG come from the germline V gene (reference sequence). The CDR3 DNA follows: TGTGCCTGGAGCCCGGGGGGCACAGATACGCAGTATTTT. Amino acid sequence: CAWSPGGTDTQYF.

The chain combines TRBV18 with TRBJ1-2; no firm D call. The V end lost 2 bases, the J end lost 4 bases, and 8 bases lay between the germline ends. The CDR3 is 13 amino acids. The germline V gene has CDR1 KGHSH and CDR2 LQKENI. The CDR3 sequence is CASSPEDFYGYTF. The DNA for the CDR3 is TGTGCCAGCTCACCAGAGGACTTCTATGGCTACACCTTC.

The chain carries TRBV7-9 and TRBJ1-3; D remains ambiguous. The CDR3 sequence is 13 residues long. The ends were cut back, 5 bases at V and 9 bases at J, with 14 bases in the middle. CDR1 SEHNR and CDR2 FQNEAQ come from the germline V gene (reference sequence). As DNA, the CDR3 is TGTGCCAGCAGCCCGGCCCCGGAGGGCACCATATATTTT. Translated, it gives CASSPAPEGTIYF.

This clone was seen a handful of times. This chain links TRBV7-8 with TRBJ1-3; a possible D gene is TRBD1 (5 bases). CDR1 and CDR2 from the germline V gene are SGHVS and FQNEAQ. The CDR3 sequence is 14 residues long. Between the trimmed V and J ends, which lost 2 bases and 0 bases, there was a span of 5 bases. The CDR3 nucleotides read TGTGCCAGCAGCTTAAGGGGCTCTGGAAACACCATATATTTT. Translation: CASSLRGSGNTIYF. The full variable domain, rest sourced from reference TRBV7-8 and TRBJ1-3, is GAGVSQSPRYKVAKRGQDVALRCDPISGHVSLFWYQQALGQGPEFLTYFQNEAQLDKSGLPSDRFFAERPEGSVSTLKIQRTQQEDSAVYLCASSLRGSGNTIYFGEGSWLTVV.

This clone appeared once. This chain's CDR3 is CASSKARGSSYNEQFF. The CDR3 DNA reads as TGTGCCAGCAGCAAAGCGCGCGGAAGCTCCTACAATGAGCAGTTCTTC. This chain links TRBV21-1 with TRBJ2-1; the table gives TRBD2 as D, unverified against the DNA. TRBV21-1 is assigned pseudogene status. The CDR3 consists of 16 residues.

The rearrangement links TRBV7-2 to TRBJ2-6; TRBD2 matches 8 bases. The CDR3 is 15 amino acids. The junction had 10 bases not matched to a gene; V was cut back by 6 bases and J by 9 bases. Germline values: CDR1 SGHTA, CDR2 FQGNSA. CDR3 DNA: TGTGCCAGCAGGATACGGGGGGGCTGGGGCAACGTCCTGACTTTC. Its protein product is CASRIRGGWGNVLTF.

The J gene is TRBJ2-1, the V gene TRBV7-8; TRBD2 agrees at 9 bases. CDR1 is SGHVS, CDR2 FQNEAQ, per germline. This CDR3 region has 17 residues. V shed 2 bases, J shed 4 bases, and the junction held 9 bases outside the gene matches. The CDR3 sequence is CASSLPLRLAGYNEQFF. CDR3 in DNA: TGTGCCAGCAGCTTACCGTTGAGGCTAGCGGGGTACAATGAGCAGTTCTTC.

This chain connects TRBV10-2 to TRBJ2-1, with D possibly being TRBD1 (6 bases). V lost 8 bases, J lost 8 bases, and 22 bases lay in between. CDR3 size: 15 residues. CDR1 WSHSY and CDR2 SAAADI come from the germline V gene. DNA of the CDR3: TGCGCCAGCCGCAGAAGGGCAGGGGTAGACGATGAGCAGTTCTTC. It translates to CASRRRAGVDDEQFF.